The rows below give T cell receptor beta chains drawn from one sample of a study of CXCR3-negative and CXCR3-positive naive CD8 T cells. TCRdb processed the 5' RACE reads again and assigns one entry to each CDR3 protein, with no DNA. This sample's clone table lists 100,000 or so distinct CDR3 sequences. The specimen sequenced was naive CXCR3- CD8+ T cells from blood. These receptors all come from a human donor in good health. Some clones in this sample may be carry-over from other donors' samples. The CDR3 runs from the conserved cysteine through the conserved F or W. Each record gives: V gene, J gene, CDR3 protein.

TRBV7-6	TRBJ1-3	CASSTGQGGNTIYF
TRBV6-2/TRBV6-3	TRBJ2-6	CASSYSGVSSGANVLTF
TRBV13	TRBJ1-1	CASKQFNTEAFF
TRBV29-1	TRBJ2-1	CSVTGTGVLSSYNEQFF
TRBV28	TRBJ2-7	CASSSSLAGLVYEQYF
TRBV29-1	TRBJ2-3	CSVEDGRASTDTQYF
TRBV29-1	TRBJ2-1	CSAELRETDEQFF
TRBV4-1	TRBJ2-7	CASSQTRDSSYEQYF
TRBV7-9	TRBJ2-5	CASSPAGGQYF
TRBV7-3	TRBJ1-5	CASSLTAGSNQPQHF
TRBV25-1	TRBJ2-1	CASSNPVGGPNNEQFF
TRBV7-9	TRBJ1-1	CASSSTQGANTEAFF
TRBV10-3	TRBJ2-6	CAIRQSPSGANVLTF
TRBV3-1	TRBJ2-1	CASSQNTGGHEQFF
TRBV9	TRBJ2-7	CASSVASGPSYEQYF
TRBV11-3	TRBJ1-1	CASSLPGVVNTEAFF
TRBV4-1	TRBJ2-2	CASSQKGGLNTGELFF
TRBV19	TRBJ2-7	CASSFGTAGAYEQYF
TRBV29-1	TRBJ1-2	CSGLQEDYGYTF
TRBV7-9	TRBJ2-7	CASRGRDSRFYEQYF
TRBV12-3/TRBV12-4	TRBJ2-3	CASSAGGLTDTQYF
TRBV7-3	TRBJ2-1	CASSLSGGSSYNEQFF
TRBV20-1	TRBJ2-7	CSAFNLAGVLYEQYF
TRBV15	TRBJ2-3	CATSNRDFTDTQYF
TRBV5-1	TRBJ1-5	CASSLESNQPQHF
TRBV11-2	TRBJ2-7	CASSLEDEQYF
TRBV27	TRBJ1-5	CASRAIWGNQPQHF
TRBV11-3	TRBJ2-7	CASSSGQGDYEQYF
TRBV28	TRBJ2-7	CASSPGLAGGPEFYEQYF
TRBV29-1	TRBJ2-1	CSAAGGSYNEQFF
TRBV10-2	TRBJ2-1	CASSDGTSGNEQFF
TRBV19	TRBJ2-3	CASSQRVADTQYF
TRBV12-3/TRBV12-4	TRBJ2-5	CASVGGGPGRPQYF
TRBV5-1	TRBJ2-1	CASSLGTRTSNEQFF
TRBV5-1	TRBJ2-1	CASSFVGGAYNEQFF
TRBV7-9	TRBJ1-2	CASSNSTWGARGYTF
TRBV30	TRBJ2-7	CAWRLRGSSYEQYF
TRBV6-1	TRBJ1-3	CASGGSTSGNTIYF
TRBV12-3/TRBV12-4	TRBJ2-7	CASSLIVGIEQYF
TRBV10-3	TRBJ1-5	CAISFFSNQPQHF
TRBV7-6	TRBJ2-7	CASSSGTSSYEQYF
TRBV7-6	TRBJ2-1	CASSHQASGGRESSYNEQFF
TRBV20-1	TRBJ2-3	CSARAWTGPFTDTQYF
TRBV4-1	TRBJ1-1	CASSQVRRGEAFF
TRBV28	TRBJ2-5	CASSFRLAGGEETQYF
TRBV25-1	TRBJ2-7	CASSAYGTVNEQYF
TRBV12-3/TRBV12-4	TRBJ2-2	CASSHSTGFTGELFF
TRBV6-1	TRBJ2-7	CASSGGTGADEQYF
TRBV19	TRBJ2-2	CASKGSTGELFF
TRBV14	TRBJ2-7	CASSLGHFYEQYF
TRBV29-1	TRBJ2-3	CSVVAAGTDTQYF
TRBV7-6	TRBJ2-1	CASSQILAGVYNEQFF
TRBV27	TRBJ1-2	CASSGQGSGYTF